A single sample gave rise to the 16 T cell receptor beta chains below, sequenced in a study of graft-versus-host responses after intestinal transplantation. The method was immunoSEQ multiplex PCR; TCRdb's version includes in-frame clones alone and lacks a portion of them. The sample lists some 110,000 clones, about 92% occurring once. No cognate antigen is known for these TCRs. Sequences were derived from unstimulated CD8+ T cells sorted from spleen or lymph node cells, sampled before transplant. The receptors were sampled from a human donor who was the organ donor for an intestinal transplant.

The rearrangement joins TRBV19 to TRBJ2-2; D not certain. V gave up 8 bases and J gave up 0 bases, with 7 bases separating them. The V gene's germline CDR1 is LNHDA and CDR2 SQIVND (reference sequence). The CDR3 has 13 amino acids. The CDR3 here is CASSGPNTGELFF. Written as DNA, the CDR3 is TGTGCCAGTTCTGGGCCGAACACCGGGGAGCTGTTTTTT.

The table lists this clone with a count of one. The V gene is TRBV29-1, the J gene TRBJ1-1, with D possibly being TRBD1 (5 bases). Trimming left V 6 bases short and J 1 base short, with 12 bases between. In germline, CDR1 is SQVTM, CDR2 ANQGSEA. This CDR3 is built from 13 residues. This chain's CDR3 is CSVVGGSNTEAFF. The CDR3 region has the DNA TGCAGCGTCGTTGGGGGTTCGAACACTGAAGCTTTCTTT.

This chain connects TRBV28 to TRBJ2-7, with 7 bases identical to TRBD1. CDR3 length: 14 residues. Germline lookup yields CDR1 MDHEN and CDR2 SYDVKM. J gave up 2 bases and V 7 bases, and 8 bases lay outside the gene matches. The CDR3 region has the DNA TGTGCCAGCACCGATTTGGGACAGACCTACGAGCAGTACTTC. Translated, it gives CASTDLGQTYEQYF.

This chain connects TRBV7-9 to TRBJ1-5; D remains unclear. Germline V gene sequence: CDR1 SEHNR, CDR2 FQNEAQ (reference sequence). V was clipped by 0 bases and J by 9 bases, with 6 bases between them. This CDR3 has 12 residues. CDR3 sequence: CASSLAAGPQHF. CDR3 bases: TGTGCCAGCAGCTTAGCCGCCGGGCCCCAGCATTTT.

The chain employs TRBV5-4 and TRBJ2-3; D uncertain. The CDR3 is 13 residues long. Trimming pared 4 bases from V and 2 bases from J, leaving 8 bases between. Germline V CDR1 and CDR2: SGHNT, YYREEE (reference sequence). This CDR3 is CASSQPDTDTQYF. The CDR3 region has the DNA TGTGCCAGCAGCCAGCCCGACACAGATACGCAGTATTTT.

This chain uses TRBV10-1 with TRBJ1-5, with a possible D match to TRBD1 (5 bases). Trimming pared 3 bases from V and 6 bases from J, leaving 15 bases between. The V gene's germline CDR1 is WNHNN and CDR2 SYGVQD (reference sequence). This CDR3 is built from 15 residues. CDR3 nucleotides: TGCGCCAGCAGTGACCGAGGCGGGGGAGGTCAGCCCCAGCATTTT. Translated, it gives CASSDRGGGGQPQHF.

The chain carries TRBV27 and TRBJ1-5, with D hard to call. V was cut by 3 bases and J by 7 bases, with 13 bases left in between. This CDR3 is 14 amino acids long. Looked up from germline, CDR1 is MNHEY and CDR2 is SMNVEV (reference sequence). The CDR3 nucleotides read TGTGCCAGCAGTTTGAACGGGGTAAACCAGCCCCAGCATTTT. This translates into CASSLNGVNQPQHF.

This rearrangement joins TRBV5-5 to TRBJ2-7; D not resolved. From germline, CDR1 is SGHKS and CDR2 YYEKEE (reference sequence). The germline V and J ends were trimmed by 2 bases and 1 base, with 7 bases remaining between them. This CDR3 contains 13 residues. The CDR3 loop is CASSFHISYEQYF. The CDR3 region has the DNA TGTGCCAGCAGCTTTCACATATCCTACGAGCAGTACTTC.

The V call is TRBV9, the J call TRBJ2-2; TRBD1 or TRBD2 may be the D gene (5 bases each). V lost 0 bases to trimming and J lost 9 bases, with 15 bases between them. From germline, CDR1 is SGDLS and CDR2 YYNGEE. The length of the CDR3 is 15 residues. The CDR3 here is CASSVDIGANRELFF. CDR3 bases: TGTGCCAGCAGCGTAGATATCGGGGCCAACAGGGAGCTGTTTTTT.

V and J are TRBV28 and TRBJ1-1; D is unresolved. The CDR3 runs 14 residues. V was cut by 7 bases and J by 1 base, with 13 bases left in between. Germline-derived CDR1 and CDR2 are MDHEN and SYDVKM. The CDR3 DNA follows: TGTGCCAGCACCGAACCGGGATCGAACACTGAAGCTTTCTTT. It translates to CASTEPGSNTEAFF.

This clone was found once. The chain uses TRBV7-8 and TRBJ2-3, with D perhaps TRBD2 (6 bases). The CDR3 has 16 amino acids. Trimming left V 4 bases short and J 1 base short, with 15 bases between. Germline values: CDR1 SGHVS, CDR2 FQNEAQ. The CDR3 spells CASSSEPSDRTDTQYF. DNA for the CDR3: TGTGCCAGCAGCTCTGAGCCTAGCGACCGCACAGATACGCAGTATTTT.

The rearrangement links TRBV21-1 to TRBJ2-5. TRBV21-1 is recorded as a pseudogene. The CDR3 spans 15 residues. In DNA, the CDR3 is TGTGCCAGCAGCAAAGGGATCTCATTCCAAGAGACCCAGTACTTC. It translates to CASSKGISFQETQYF.

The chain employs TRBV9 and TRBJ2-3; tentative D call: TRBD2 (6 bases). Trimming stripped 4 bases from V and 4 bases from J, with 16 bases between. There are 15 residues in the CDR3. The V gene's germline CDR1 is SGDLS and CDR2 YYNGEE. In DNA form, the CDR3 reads TGTGCCAGCAGCCCCGACGGGGGTCCAGCAGATACGCAGTATTTT. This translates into CASSPDGGPADTQYF.

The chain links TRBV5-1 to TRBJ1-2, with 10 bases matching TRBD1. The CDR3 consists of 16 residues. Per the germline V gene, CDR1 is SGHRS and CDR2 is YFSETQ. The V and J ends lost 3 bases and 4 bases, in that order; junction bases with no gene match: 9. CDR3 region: CASSWPGTGAGYGYTF. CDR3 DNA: TGCGCCAGCAGCTGGCCGGGGACAGGGGCTGGCTATGGCTACACCTTC.

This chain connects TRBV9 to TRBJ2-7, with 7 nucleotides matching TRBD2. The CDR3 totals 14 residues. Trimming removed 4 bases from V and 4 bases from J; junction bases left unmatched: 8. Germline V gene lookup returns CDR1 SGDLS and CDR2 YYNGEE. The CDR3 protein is CASSPRDGGYEQYF. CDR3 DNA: TGTGCCAGCAGCCCCCGGGACGGGGGGTACGAGCAGTACTTC.

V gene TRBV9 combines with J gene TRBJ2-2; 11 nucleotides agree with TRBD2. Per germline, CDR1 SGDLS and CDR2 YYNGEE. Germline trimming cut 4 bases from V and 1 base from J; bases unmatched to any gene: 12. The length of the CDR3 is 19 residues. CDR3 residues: CASSIPSGTSGENTGELFF. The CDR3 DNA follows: TGTGCCAGCAGCATTCCCTCCGGGACTAGCGGAGAGAACACCGGGGAGCTGTTTTTT.